The T cell receptor (beta chain) under discussion was sequenced for a study of early T cells in non-severe SARS-CoV-2 infection. Study-wide context: Bulk RNA isolated from unsorted whole blood underwent sequencing; chains were not paired.

One entry per CDR3 protein results from TCRdb running MiXCR on the 5' RACE reads. The sample yields 55,000 to 80,000 distinct CDR3 sequences, around a tenth seen once. This clonotype was seen many times. The germline gives CDR1 LNHDA, CDR2 SQIVND (reference sequence). V was trimmed by 2 bases and J by 1 base, leaving 8 bases between them. The CDR3 runs 14 residues. Sequencing was carried out using whole blood. The clonotype originates from an adult who was a healthcare worker with PCR-confirmed SARS-CoV-2 infection or an uninfected control (not recorded which). This rearrangement joins TRBV19 to TRBJ2-5; D not certain. The CDR3 DNA reads as TGTGCCAGTAGTATATCGGCGGCCCAAGAGACCCAGTACTTC. Its protein product is CASSISAAQETQYF.